What follows are 30 T cell receptor beta chains derived from one specimen sequenced in a study of shared T cell receptors in the human thymus. The protocol was immunoSEQ multiplex PCR, while the TCRdb copy is restricted to in-frame clones and leaves out a portion. The data contain 700,000 or so clones, approximately 85% of them singletons. This same sample was also taken into another study, of human thymus T cells.

Sequencing was performed on thymocytes. The receptor source for this set is a girl less than two years old with a congenital heart defect.

This sequence joins TRBV5-4 and TRBJ2-5; TRBD2 matches 9 bases. The V gene's germline CDR1 is SGHNT and CDR2 YYREEE (reference sequence). CDR3 length: 17 amino acids. Trimming cost V 1 base and J 2 bases; bases outside gene matches: 9. CDR3 in amino acids: CASSLRGLAGRQETQYF. The CDR3 nucleotides are TGTGCCAGCAGCTTGCGGGGGCTAGCGGGGAGACAAGAGACCCAGTACTTC. The full variable domain, completed using reference TRBV5-4 and TRBJ2-5, is ETGVTQSPTHLIKTRGQQVTLRCSSQSGHNTVSWYQQALGQGPQFIFQYYREEENGRGNFPPRFSGLQFPNYSSELNVNALELDDSALYLCASSLRGLAGRQETQYFGPGTRLLVL.

This clone was observed once. The chain is built from TRBV9 and TRBJ2-5, with 8 bases fitting TRBD2. There are 15 residues in the CDR3. Trimming cost V 1 base and J 5 bases; bases outside gene matches: 7. Looked up from germline, CDR1 is SGDLS and CDR2 is YYNGEE. CDR3 DNA: TGTGCCAGCAGCGTAACTTTCTCGGGGGGGGAGACCCAGTACTTC. Residues: CASSVTFSGGETQYF.

This clone was seen only once. The V call is TRBV27, the J call TRBJ2-5; no clear D. CDR1 is MNHEY, CDR2 SMNVEV, per germline (reference sequence). V gave up 6 bases and J gave up 5 bases, with 7 bases separating them. This CDR3 is built from 11 residues. The CDR3 region is CASRSLETQYF. The DNA of the CDR3 is TGTGCCAGCAGGTCCTTGGAGACCCAGTACTTC.

This chain connects TRBV4-1 to TRBJ2-4; D may be TRBD1 (6 bases). The CDR3 extends over 16 amino acids. Trimming took off 0 bases at V and 3 bases at J, with 12 bases between the two ends. The V gene's germline CDR1 is MGHRA and CDR2 YSYEKL. CDR3 residues: CASSQDRGTIKNIQYF. Here the CDR3 DNA reads TGCGCCAGCAGCCAAGATAGGGGGACCATCAAAAACATTCAGTACTTC.

V gene TRBV5-6 combines with J gene TRBJ2-5, with D possibly TRBD2 on 5 matching bases. This CDR3 contains 14 residues. Germline CDR1 reads SGHDT; CDR2 reads YYEEEE. Trimming stripped 0 bases from V and 5 bases from J, with 11 bases between. The CDR3 nucleotides are TGTGCCAGCAGCTTGGCCGGGGTGAGGGAGACCCAGTACTTC. Translation gives CASSLAGVRETQYF.

The chain uses TRBV5-5 and TRBJ1-4; TRBD1 agrees at 10 bases. This CDR3 is built from 15 residues. Germline lookup yields CDR1 SGHKS and CDR2 YYEKEE (reference sequence). V shed 3 bases and J 9 bases; nucleotides not matched to a gene: 8. CDR3 in amino acids: CASSSRGTGAKKLFF. The DNA of the CDR3 is TGTGCCAGCAGCTCGCGTGGGACAGGGGCGAAAAAACTGTTTTTT.

The chain employs TRBV28 and TRBJ1-2; a possible D gene is TRBD1 (6 bases). Germline V CDR1 and CDR2: MDHEN, SYDVKM. This CDR3 is 13 amino acids long. V was clipped by 5 bases and J by 5 bases, with 12 bases between them. The CDR3 reads CASSTGMEYGYTF. The DNA for the CDR3 is TGTGCCAGCAGTACAGGGATGGAGTATGGCTACACCTTC.

The rearrangement uses TRBV7-3 and TRBJ1-1; D is undetermined. V was cut by 2 bases and J by 0 bases, with 7 bases left in between. Germline V CDR1 and CDR2: SGHTA, FQGTGA. The CDR3 has 14 residues. Here the CDR3 DNA reads TGTGCCAGCAGCTTATCGCGGGTGAACACTGAAGCTTTCTTT. Translation: CASSLSRVNTEAFF.

J is TRBJ2-7 and V is TRBV13, with TRBD2 identical over 7 bases. V lost 4 bases to trimming and J lost 0 bases; unmatched junction nucleotides: 6. Looked up from germline, CDR1 is PRHDT and CDR2 is FYEKMQ (reference sequence). This CDR3 spans 15 amino acids. CDR3 nucleotides: TGTGCCAGCAGCTCCCCCGGCGGGAGCTCCTACGAGCAGTACTTC. Its translation: CASSSPGGSSYEQYF. The full variable domain, rest sourced from reference TRBV13 and TRBJ2-7, is AAGVIQSPRHLIKEKRETATLKCYPIPRHDTVYWYQQGPGQDPQFLISFYEKMQSDKGSIPDRFSAQQFSDYHSELNMSSLELGDSALYFCASSSPGGSSYEQYFGPGTRLTVT.

This rearrangement joins TRBV28 to TRBJ1-1; 10 bases fit TRBD1. This CDR3 has 15 amino acids. Trimming removed 5 bases from V and 3 bases from J; junction bases left unmatched: 6. Germline values: CDR1 MDHEN, CDR2 SYDVKM. CDR3: CASSARTGGDTEAFF. The DNA for the CDR3 is TGTGCCAGCAGTGCCCGGACAGGGGGTGACACTGAAGCTTTCTTT.

The chain has TRBV4-3 and TRBJ2-5, with 8 bases lining up with TRBD2. Germline V gene lookup returns CDR1 LGHNA and CDR2 YSLEER. V shed 0 bases and J 5 bases; nucleotides not matched to a gene: 8. The CDR3 covers 16 residues. CDR3 residues: CASSQERGVISETQYF. CDR3 coding DNA: TGCGCCAGCAGCCAAGAGCGGGGGGTGATTTCGGAGACCCAGTACTTC.

The genes are TRBV30 and TRBJ2-2, with D perhaps matching TRBD1 (5 bases). The CDR3 runs to 14 residues. CDR1 and CDR2 from the germline V gene are GTSNPN and SVGIG (reference sequence). Trimming pared 4 bases from V and 1 base from J, leaving 10 bases between. The CDR3 nucleotides read TGTGCCTGGACTCTAAGGGGGAACACCGGGGAGCTGTTTTTT. Protein: CAWTLRGNTGELFF.

V gene TRBV9 combines with J gene TRBJ2-5; D is undetermined. V dropped 3 bases and J dropped 7 bases, with 13 bases sitting between them. Germline values: CDR1 SGDLS, CDR2 YYNGEE. The CDR3 sequence is 13 residues long. CDR3 bases: TGTGCCAGCAGCGGTGGCCCCCTTGTGACCCAGTACTTC. Translation: CASSGGPLVTQYF.

V gene TRBV6-6 combines with J gene TRBJ2-7; weak D call: TRBD1 (5 bases). CDR3 length equals 14 residues. Germline V gene data show CDR1 as MNHNY and CDR2 as SVGAGI (reference sequence). Trimming took 6 bases from V and 1 from J, leaving 13 bases between them. The CDR3 nucleotides read TGTGCCAGCAGCCCCGGTGACAGTTCCTACGAGCAGTACTTC. It specifies CASSPGDSSYEQYF.

The chain combines TRBV5-6 with TRBJ2-5; D remains unclear. CDR3 length: 11 amino acids. Trimming cost V 4 bases and J 2 bases, with 3 bases left between them. Looked up from germline, CDR1 is SGHDT and CDR2 is YYEEEE. The CDR3 is CASSHQETQYF. Here the CDR3 DNA reads TGTGCCAGCAGCCATCAAGAGACCCAGTACTTC.

This clone has just one count. This chain's CDR3 is CASGWALRPEVGNTIYF. The DNA for the CDR3 is TGTGCTAGTGGTTGGGCGTTACGCCCCGAAGTAGGAAACACCATATATTTT. The genes are TRBV12-5 and TRBJ1-3; D unresolved. Germline values: CDR1 LGHNT, CDR2 FRNRAP. This CDR3 contains 17 residues. V lost 4 bases to trimming and J lost 4 bases, with 20 bases between them. The whole variable domain, filled in from reference TRBV12-5 and TRBJ1-3, reads DARVTQTPRHKVTEMGQEVTMRCQPILGHNTVFWYRQTMMQGLELLAYFRNRAPLDDSGMPKDRFSAEMPDATLATLKIQPSEPRDSAVYFCASGWALRPEVGNTIYFGEGSWLTVV.

The chain uses TRBV11-2 and TRBJ2-1, with 7 bases aligning to TRBD1. With 1 base clipped from V and 5 bases from J, the junction kept 8 bases outside the gene matches. This CDR3 is 16 amino acids long. CDR1 is SGHAT and CDR2 is FQNNGV in the germline V gene. CDR3 nucleotides: TGTGCCAGCAGCTTAGCAACCACCGGGACAGACAATGAGCAGTTCTTC. As protein: CASSLATTGTDNEQFF.

The V gene is TRBV9, the J gene TRBJ1-1; the D gene is possibly TRBD1 (6 bases). Germline CDR1 is SGDLS and CDR2 is YYNGEE. V lost 0 bases and J 7 bases, leaving 16 bases between the germline ends. The CDR3 runs to 15 residues. The chain's CDR3 is CASSVAQGTRYEAFF. DNA for the CDR3: TGTGCCAGCAGCGTAGCCCAGGGGACGCGTTATGAAGCTTTCTTT. Supplemented by reference TRBV9 and TRBJ1-1, the full variable domain reads DSGVTQTPKHLITATGQRVTLRCSPRSGDLSVYWYQQSLDQGLQFLIQYYNGEERAKGNILERFSAQQFPDLHSELNLSSLELGDSALYFCASSVAQGTRYEAFFGQGTRLTVV.

In this sample, this clone turned up a few times. The V and J genes are TRBV7-9 and TRBJ1-4; D is undetermined. The CDR3 is 17 amino acids. Germline V CDR1 and CDR2: SEHNR, FQNEAQ (reference sequence). Between the trimmed V and J ends, which lost 2 bases and 3 bases, there was a span of 16 bases. As DNA, the CDR3 is TGTGCCAGCAGCTTAAGAGGCCGAACTGCATCTAATGAAAAACTGTTTTTT. Protein: CASSLRGRTASNEKLFF.

The rearrangement joins TRBV4-3 to TRBJ2-1, with D possibly matching TRBD2 (6 bases). CDR3 length: 17 amino acids. V lost 0 bases and J lost 1, with 13 bases in between. The V gene's germline CDR1 is LGHNA and CDR2 YSLEER. The CDR3 spells CASSQDRKRASYNEQFF. In nucleotides, the CDR3 is TGCGCCAGCAGCCAAGATCGGAAGCGGGCTTCCTACAATGAGCAGTTCTTC.

This sequence joins TRBV6-6 and TRBJ1-3; D may be TRBD1 (5 bases). Trimming removed 2 bases at V and 1 base at J, with 12 bases between. The CDR3 sequence is 16 residues long. Germline lookup yields CDR1 MNHNY and CDR2 SVGAGI (reference sequence). CDR3 DNA: TGTGCCAGCAGTTACCTCAGGGTCTTTTCTGGAAACACCATATATTTT. Amino acids: CASSYLRVFSGNTIYF.

The rearrangement links TRBV9 to TRBJ1-2; 10 nucleotides match TRBD1. In germline, CDR1 is SGDLS, CDR2 YYNGEE. The CDR3 is 14 residues long. V trimming: 4 bases; J trimming: 8 bases; junction bases outside the gene matches: 8. The CDR3 region has the DNA TGTGCCAGCAGCCTCCGTGGGACAGGGGTCGGCTACACCTTC. It is translated as CASSLRGTGVGYTF.

With regard to this clone: Other DNA sequences in this sample translate to the same CDR3. The chain has TRBV5-1 and TRBJ1-2; a weak D match, TRBD1 (6 bases). Germline V gene data show CDR1 as SGHRS and CDR2 as YFSETQ. The CDR3 contains 13 residues. The germline V and J ends were trimmed by 2 bases and 2 bases, with 7 bases remaining between them. CDR3 in DNA: TGCGCCAGCAGCTTTACAGGGAACTATGGCTACACCTTC. Its translation: CASSFTGNYGYTF. The full variable domain, its missing parts supplied by reference TRBV5-1 and TRBJ1-2, is KAGVTQTPRYLIKTRGQQVTLSCSPISGHRSVSWYQQTPGQGLQFLFEYFSETQRNKGNFPGRFSGRQFSNSRSEMNVSTLELGDSALYLCASSFTGNYGYTFGSGTRLTVV.

The V call is TRBV6-5, the J call TRBJ1-1, with D perhaps TRBD1 (6 bases). Trimming took off 3 bases at V and 12 bases at J, with 11 bases between the two ends. The germline gives CDR1 MNHEY, CDR2 SVGAGI. The CDR3 has 11 residues. The DNA of the CDR3 is TGTGCCAGCAGTTATCAGGGGCTTACTTTCTTT. It yields the protein CASSYQGLTFF.

The CDR3 DNA is TGTGCCAGTAGTATAGATGGCTACAGGGGGAACACTGAAGCTTTCTTT. Residues: CASSIDGYRGNTEAFF. The rearrangement uses TRBV19 and TRBJ1-1; 7 nucleotides agree with TRBD1. The CDR3 spans 16 residues. V dropped 0 bases and J dropped 1; count of bases not matched to a gene: 5. Per germline, CDR1 LNHDA and CDR2 SQIVND (reference sequence).

The chain joins TRBV6-5 to TRBJ2-1, with TRBD1 matching 7 bases. Germline-derived CDR1 and CDR2 are MNHEY and SVGAGI. With 5 bases clipped from V and 7 bases from J, the junction kept 8 bases outside the gene matches. The CDR3 is made up of 14 amino acids. The CDR3 DNA reads TGTGCCAGCAGTGGACGGGGACAGCGGAATGAGCAGTTCTTC. Encoded protein: CASSGRGQRNEQFF.

This chain uses TRBV27 with TRBJ2-1; TRBD2 agrees at 8 bases. Germline assignment: CDR1 MNHEY and CDR2 SMNVEV (reference sequence). This CDR3 region has 19 residues. The J segment lost 2 bases and the V segment lost 1 base, leaving 13 bases of the junction unmatched. The chain's CDR3 is CASSLFRGGNRLPYNEQFF. The CDR3 DNA sequence: TGTGCCAGCAGTTTATTTCGGGGGGGGAACAGGTTACCCTACAATGAGCAGTTCTTC.

The chain is built from TRBV9 and TRBJ1-5; D gene uncertain. The CDR3 is 17 amino acids. Germline V gene lookup returns CDR1 SGDLS and CDR2 YYNGEE. The V gene lost 3 bases and the J gene lost 0 bases, with 16 bases spanning the gap. CDR3 bases: TGTGCCAGCAGCGCGTCAGACCAGGAGGATAGCAATCAGCCCCAGCATTTT. As protein: CASSASDQEDSNQPQHF. Based on the CDR3 plus reference TRBV9 and TRBJ1-5, the full variable domain is DSGVTQTPKHLITATGQRVTLRCSPRSGDLSVYWYQQSLDQGLQFLIQYYNGEERAKGNILERFSAQQFPDLHSELNLSSLELGDSALYFCASSASDQEDSNQPQHFGDGTRLSIL.

This chain connects TRBV19 to TRBJ1-1, with 8 nucleotides matching TRBD1. The CDR3 length is 15 residues. CDR1 and CDR2 (germline): LNHDA, SQIVND (reference sequence). V trimming: 4 bases; J trimming: 2 bases; junction bases outside the gene matches: 6. CDR3 in amino acids: CASSTGQGANTEAFF. CDR3 coding DNA: TGTGCCAGTAGTACGGGTCAGGGGGCAAACACTGAAGCTTTCTTT.

The chain couples TRBV10-1 to TRBJ2-1; TRBD2 matches 12 bases. Trimming took 5 bases from V and 4 from J; bases not matched to a gene: 9. The germline CDR1 and CDR2 sequences are WNHNN and SYGVQD (reference sequence). The CDR3 runs 17 residues. The CDR3 is CASSSKEGTSGYNEQFF. The CDR3, as DNA: TGCGCCAGCAGTTCTAAGGAGGGGACTAGCGGGTACAATGAGCAGTTCTTC.